This entry is about one T cell receptor beta chain. Its target is not known. The data were obtained in a study of shared clonotypes between healthy human individuals. Study information: Plates per donor: three CD4 naive, three CD4 memory, two CD8 naive, one CD8 memory.

Selected positively for CCR7 and CD45RO-negative, naive CD8 cells excluded terminally differentiated effector memory CD45RA+ cells. Libraries were prepared by immunoSEQ multiplex PCR; TCRdb keeps only in-frame clonotypes and omits some of them. The profile shows around 640,000 clones, around 96% of them singletons. The study's findings and limits: About 5% of naive CD4 clonotypes were common to several donors.

The germline gives CDR1 MDHEN, CDR2 SYDVKM. V lost 6 bases, J lost 7 bases, and 16 bases lay in between. This CDR3 has 14 amino acids. Sequenced material: naive CD8+ T cells sorted from blood. The chain couples TRBV28 to TRBJ2-1, with D maybe TRBD1 (8 bases). The receptor was derived from a woman aged 25 to 45 in good health. DNA of the CDR3: TGTGCCAGCAGAACAGGGGGGGCCTTGAATGAGCAGTTCTTC. It specifies CASRTGGALNEQFF. The full variable domain, with the rest looked up from reference TRBV28 and TRBJ2-1, is DVKVTQSSRYLVKRTGEKVFLECVQDMDHENMFWYRQDPGLGLRLIYFSYDVKMKEKGDIPEGYSVSREKKERFSLILESASTNQTSMYLCASRTGGALNEQFFGPGTRLTVL.